The 7 T cell receptor beta chains listed next were all sequenced from one sample in a study of blood T cell repertoires in COVID-19. The assay was immunoSEQ multiplex PCR, and TCRdb's table has in-frame clones only and misses some. The sample has about 360,000 clones; 80% to 90% are singletons. The specimen sequenced was PBMCs or T cells enriched from blood (not recorded which). The source of these receptors is a man between 25 and 39 years old who had recovered from COVID-19.

This chain connects TRBV30 to TRBJ2-3; 9 positions agree with TRBD1. Looked up from germline, CDR1 is GTSNPN and CDR2 is SVGIG (reference sequence). The CDR3 runs to 14 residues. The junction had 7 bases not matched to a gene; V was cut back by 2 bases and J by 7 bases. The CDR3 DNA sequence: TGTGCCTGGAGTTCCGGGACAGGGCGGTATACGCAGTATTTT. Its protein is CAWSSGTGRYTQYF.

The chain carries TRBV7-9 and TRBJ1-6, with D tentatively TRBD1 (6 bases). Germline V gives CDR1 SEHNR, CDR2 FQNEAQ (reference sequence). Trimming cost V 5 bases and J 4 bases, with 15 bases left between them. The CDR3 spans 16 residues. The CDR3 DNA follows: TGTGCCAGCAGCGCCCCTGGGGGCCAGTATAATTCACCCCTCCACTTT. Translating gives CASSAPGGQYNSPLHF.

J is TRBJ2-2 and V is TRBV27, with D maybe TRBD2 (5 bases). The CDR3 loop spans 12 amino acids. CDR1 is MNHEY, CDR2 SMNVEV, per germline (reference sequence). V lost 5 bases, J lost 7 bases, and 8 bases lay in between. The CDR3 sequence: CASSRAGGELFF. In nucleotides, the CDR3 is TGTGCCAGCAGTAGGGCGGGCGGGGAGCTGTTTTTT.

The chain carries TRBV7-8 and TRBJ1-1, with TRBD1 matching 7 bases. J was trimmed by 3 bases and V by 5 bases; bases with no gene match: 9. The germline V gene encodes CDR1 SGHVS and CDR2 FQNEAQ. The CDR3 extends over 15 amino acids. CDR3 in amino acids: CASSGYDGTDTEAFF. The CDR3 DNA follows: TGTGCCAGCAGCGGCTACGACGGGACAGACACTGAAGCTTTCTTT.

CDR3 amino acids: CASTIQGFSTDTQYF. Here the CDR3 DNA reads TGCGCCAGCACCATACAGGGGTTTAGCACAGATACGCAGTATTTT. The gene calls are TRBV5-1 and TRBJ2-3, with 7 bases matching TRBD1. The V segment lost 6 bases and the J segment 0 bases; nucleotides outside the gene matches: 7. Looked up from germline, CDR1 is SGHRS and CDR2 is YFSETQ. The CDR3 covers 15 residues.

The sample holds one count of this clone. The V and J genes are TRBV2 and TRBJ1-4; 7 bases map to TRBD1. Trimming took 3 bases from V and 8 from J; bases not matched to a gene: 6. This CDR3 contains 14 residues. Germline CDR1 and CDR2: SNHLY and FYNNEI. The chain's CDR3 is CASSEERGLEKLFF. For the CDR3, the DNA is TGTGCCAGCAGTGAGGAGAGGGGGCTCGAAAAACTGTTTTTT.

The chain carries TRBV7-9 and TRBJ2-2; no firm D call. In germline, CDR1 is SEHNR, CDR2 FQNEAQ (reference sequence). CDR3 length: 13 residues. Trimming took off 5 bases at V and 8 bases at J, with 12 bases between the two ends. CDR3 bases: TGTGCCAGCAGCCCTGTAGCTCAGGGGGAGCTGTTTTTT. Translation: CASSPVAQGELFF.